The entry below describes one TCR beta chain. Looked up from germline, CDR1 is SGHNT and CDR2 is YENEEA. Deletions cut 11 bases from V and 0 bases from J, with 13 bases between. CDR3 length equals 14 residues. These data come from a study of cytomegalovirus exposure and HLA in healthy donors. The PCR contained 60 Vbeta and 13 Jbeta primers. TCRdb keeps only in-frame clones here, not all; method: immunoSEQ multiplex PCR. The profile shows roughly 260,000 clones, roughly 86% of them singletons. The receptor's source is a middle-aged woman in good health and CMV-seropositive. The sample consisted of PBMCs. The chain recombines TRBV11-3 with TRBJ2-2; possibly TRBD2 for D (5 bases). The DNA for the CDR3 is TGTGCCGGGTCGAGGGAGCCGAACACCGGGGAGCTGTTTTTT. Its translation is CAGSREPNTGELFF. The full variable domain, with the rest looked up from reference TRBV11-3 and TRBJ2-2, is EAGVVQSPRYKIIEKKQPVAFWCNPISGHNTLYWYLQNLGQGPELLIRYENEEAVDDSQLPKDRFSAERLKGVDSTLKIQPAELGDSAVYLCAGSREPNTGELFFGEGSRLTVL.